These 13 T cell receptor beta chains share one sample of origin, sequenced in a study of T cell responses to AZD1222 COVID-19 vaccine. Sequencing used immunoSEQ multiplex PCR; TCRdb keeps in-frame clones, though not all of them. The table shows some 170,000 clones, with around 92% occurring only once. The sample was peripheral blood, taken on day 0 of AZD1222 vaccination. The receptors derive from an adult in good health.

This rearrangement joins TRBV3-1 (or the pseudogene TRBV3-2) to TRBJ1-3, with 7 bases lining up with TRBD1. This CDR3 has 15 amino acids. The J segment lost 3 bases and the V segment lost 5 bases, leaving 7 bases of the junction unmatched. Germline CDR1 and CDR2: LGHDT and YNNKEL (reference sequence). CDR3 region: CASSYLTGVGNTIYF. In nucleotides, the CDR3 is TGTGCCAGCAGCTACTTAACAGGGGTTGGAAACACCATATATTTT.

This clone was found many times. V and J are TRBV6-1 and TRBJ1-6; no clear D gene. The V end was cut by 1 base, the J end by 8 bases, with 9 bases between. The CDR3 loop spans 14 amino acids. Germline V gives CDR1 MNHNS, CDR2 SASEGT. The CDR3 DNA is TGTGCCAGCAGTGAAGTAGGGAAGGATTCACCCCTCCACTTT. Translating gives CASSEVGKDSPLHF.

This chain uses TRBV28 with TRBJ2-1; 7 positions match TRBD1. The CDR3 is 15 residues long. Germline V CDR1 and CDR2: MDHEN, SYDVKM. V gave up 6 bases and J gave up 1 base; unmatched junction bases: 6. This chain's CDR3 is CASRPTGISYNEQFF. CDR3 DNA: TGTGCCAGCAGACCGACAGGGATATCCTACAATGAGCAGTTCTTC.

This clone was observed once. For the CDR3, the DNA is TGTGCCAGCTCACCGCGTGAACTAAACACTGAAGCTTTCTTT. It codes for CASSPRELNTEAFF. The chain recombines TRBV18 with TRBJ1-1; no clear D gene. CDR3 size: 14 residues. V lost 3 bases, J lost 2 bases, and 10 bases lay in between. Germline CDR1 KGHSH, CDR2 LQKENI.

The CDR3 reads CASSVRTVTGELFF. CDR3 nucleotides: TGTGCCAGCAGCGTTCGAACGGTTACCGGGGAGCTGTTTTTT. The chain is built from TRBV9 and TRBJ2-2; D is undetermined. From germline, CDR1 is SGDLS and CDR2 YYNGEE. V gave up 2 bases and J gave up 5 bases, with 10 bases separating them. CDR3 length: 14 amino acids.

CDR3 in amino acids: CASSQDGGATNYGYTF. Here the CDR3 DNA reads TGCGCCAGCAGCCAAGATGGGGGGGCAACTAACTATGGCTACACCTTC. The chain couples TRBV4-1 to TRBJ1-2; D perhaps matches TRBD1 (6 bases). Germline CDR1 is MGHRA and CDR2 is YSYEKL. CDR3 size: 16 residues. V lost 0 bases, J lost 0 bases, and 11 bases lay in between.

J is TRBJ1-2 and V is TRBV5-6; D not resolved. This CDR3 comprises 13 residues. The germline V gene has CDR1 SGHDT and CDR2 YYEEEE. V was clipped by 5 bases and J by 6 bases, with 14 bases between them. CDR3 sequence reads: CASSYPVGDGYTF. DNA for the CDR3: TGTGCCAGCAGTTATCCAGTAGGCGATGGCTACACCTTC. Full variable domain (remainder filled in from reference TRBV5-6 and TRBJ1-2): DAGVTQSPTHLIKTRGQQVTLRCSPKSGHDTVSWYQQALGQGPQFIFQYYEEEERQRGNFPDRFSGHQFPNYSSELNVNALLLGDSALYLCASSYPVGDGYTFGSGTRLTVV.

The rearrangement uses TRBV5-4 and TRBJ2-5; D possibly corresponds to TRBD1 (5 bases). CDR3 size: 14 residues. The V and J ends lost 2 bases and 2 bases respectively, with 10 bases between them. CDR1 and CDR2 (germline): SGHNT, YYREEE (reference sequence). In DNA form, the CDR3 reads TGTGCCAGCAGCTTTGATCAGGGACAAGAGACCCAGTACTTC. This gives the protein CASSFDQGQETQYF. Combining the CDR3 with reference TRBV5-4 and TRBJ2-5 gives the whole variable domain ETGVTQSPTHLIKTRGQQVTLRCSSQSGHNTVSWYQQALGQGPQFIFQYYREEENGRGNFPPRFSGLQFPNYSSELNVNALELDDSALYLCASSFDQGQETQYFGPGTRLLVL.

The chain uses TRBV28 and TRBJ2-7, with D hard to call. The V gene's germline CDR1 is MDHEN and CDR2 SYDVKM. CDR3 length equals 15 residues. V shed 2 bases and J shed 0 bases, with 11 bases lying between them. The CDR3 region is CASSLRTEPSYEQYF. The CDR3 nucleotides read TGTGCCAGCAGTTTACGTACGGAACCCTCCTACGAGCAGTACTTC.

This chain links TRBV4-1 with TRBJ1-2; TRBD1 might be the D (5 bases). This CDR3 comprises 15 residues. From germline, CDR1 is MGHRA and CDR2 YSYEKL. The V end was cut by 3 bases, the J end by 3 bases, with 14 bases between. CDR3 in amino acids: CASSQTGGVYYGYTF. CDR3 coding DNA: TGCGCCAGCAGCCAGACGGGGGGGGTGTACTATGGCTACACCTTC.

CDR3 region: CASSRQGDYGYTF. CDR3 nucleotides: TGCGCCAGCAGCAGACAGGGAGACTATGGCTACACCTTC. The chain employs TRBV5-1 and TRBJ1-2; TRBD1 matches 7 bases. The CDR3 length is 13 residues. Germline values: CDR1 SGHRS, CDR2 YFSETQ. With 4 bases clipped from V and 3 bases from J, the junction kept 3 bases outside the gene matches. Looking up the rest from reference TRBV5-1 and TRBJ1-2 gives the full variable domain: KAGVTQTPRYLIKTRGQQVTLSCSPISGHRSVSWYQQTPGQGLQFLFEYFSETQRNKGNFPGRFSGRQFSNSRSEMNVSTLELGDSALYLCASSRQGDYGYTFGSGTRLTVV.

The chain uses TRBV5-4 and TRBJ2-7; D is unclear. The ends were cut back, 3 bases at V and 2 bases at J, with 3 bases in the middle. The CDR3 has 11 residues. From germline, CDR1 is SGHNT and CDR2 YYREEE (reference sequence). DNA of the CDR3: TGTGCCAGCAGCTCAGCCTACGAGCAGTACTTC. Translated: CASSSAYEQYF. The full variable domain, its missing parts supplied by reference TRBV5-4 and TRBJ2-7, is ETGVTQSPTHLIKTRGQQVTLRCSSQSGHNTVSWYQQALGQGPQFIFQYYREEENGRGNFPPRFSGLQFPNYSSELNVNALELDDSALYLCASSSAYEQYFGPGTRLTVT.

This clone was picked up one time. The rearrangement joins TRBV19 to TRBJ1-4, with D tentatively TRBD1 (5 bases). This CDR3 spans 15 amino acids. Germline assignment: CDR1 LNHDA and CDR2 SQIVND (reference sequence). The V gene lost 1 base and the J gene lost 13 bases, with 19 bases spanning the gap. The CDR3 DNA reads TGTGCCAGTAGTATAGGGCCCAGGGCTGACATAGGACTGTTTTTT. Translation: CASSIGPRADIGLFF.